These T cell receptor beta chains were read from a single sample in a study of metastatic and nonmetastatic thyroid tumors. TCRdb re-analyzed the PCR reads using MiXCR. The sample lists 30,000 to 45,000 clones; 25% to 30% were seen once. The sample comprised blood. The receptors shown here come from a female donor with papillary thyroid cancer or a benign thyroid nodule (not recorded which). Some clones in this sample may be carry-over from other donors' samples. Each CDR3 is given with its conserved first and last residue. A D gene is named only where the DNA matches it firmly.

NA	TRBV7-2	TRBJ2-7	CASSRDELYEQYF
TRBD1	TRBV12-3/TRBV12-4	TRBJ1-1	CASSLPDRGPEAFF
NA	TRBV11-1	TRBJ1-3	CASSLTWTSSGNTIYF
NA	TRBV28	TRBJ1-2	CASSPRGTHNYGYTF
TRBD1	TRBV7-8	TRBJ2-1	CASSLLRDRPATKQFF
TRBD2	TRBV6-2/TRBV6-3	TRBJ2-1	CASSYSPAISGDYNEQFF
NA	TRBV7-9	TRBJ2-3	CASSPTTATDTQYF
NA	TRBV5-8	TRBJ2-7	CASILPYEQYF
NA	TRBV28	TRBJ1-2	CASRDSNYGYTF
TRBD1	TRBV4-1	TRBJ2-7	CASSQGGDRGPTYEQYF
TRBD1	TRBV10-2	TRBJ2-7	CATQTPGQGYEQYF
TRBD1	TRBV3-1	TRBJ1-1	CASSRSDRDTEAFF
TRBD1	TRBV5-6	TRBJ1-2	CASSIALTGAYGYTF
TRBD1	TRBV4-1	TRBJ2-7	CASSYAPGQGFYEQYF
NA	TRBV6-1	TRBJ1-2	CASTNGARAVSYGYTF
NA	TRBV4-1	TRBJ2-3	CASSQVLVIGADTQYF
NA	TRBV28	TRBJ2-1	CASMVVNEQFF
NA	TRBV5-1	TRBJ1-3	CASSFDGQPGNTIYF
TRBD1	TRBV6-1	TRBJ1-4	CASSPWTGSGEKLFF
NA	TRBV7-9	TRBJ1-1	CASSLAGVNTEAFF
NA	TRBV28	TRBJ1-5	CASSLVVGVGHPQHF
NA	TRBV11-2	TRBJ1-6	CASSLDLNSPLHF
NA	TRBV4-2	TRBJ1-5	CASSQPGSNQPQHF
NA	TRBV20-1	TRBJ1-2	CSAPFPGSVYGYTF
NA	TRBV28	TRBJ2-3	CASAVRPDTQYF
NA	TRBV30	TRBJ1-2	CAWSSFGHGGYGYTF
NA	TRBV6-5	TRBJ1-3	CASSYSTGNTIYF
TRBD2	TRBV5-1	TRBJ2-7	CASSLSAGDFSYEQYF
NA	TRBV24-1	TRBJ2-5	CATSHGPFGSDGETQYF
TRBD1	TRBV27	TRBJ2-7	CASSAEQGPYEQYF
TRBD1	TRBV11-3	TRBJ2-7	CASSPTTGVGEQYF
NA	TRBV20-1	TRBJ2-2	CSATRGTGELFF